These T cell receptor beta chains were read from a single sample in a study of blood T cell repertoires in COVID-19. Repertoires were generated with immunoSEQ multiplex PCR, while TCRdb's copy carries only in-frame clones and drops some. In the table there are 130,000 to 150,000 clones, 80% to 90% of which are singletons. Sequencing was carried out using peripheral blood. Receptor source: a human donor in a cohort sampled during active COVID-19. Both conserved end residues are trimmed from each CDR3. The D gene is left open where the match is weak.

v_call d_call cdr3_aa
TRBV29-1 - SVVTGLVDYGYT
TRBV19 - ASSIGGSGNTIY
TRBV5-1 TRBD1 ASSTGGGTGELF
TRBV29-1 TRBD1 SVEGTGLSDGYT
TRBV13 - ASSAPGGYGYT
TRBV9 - ASSVGPGDNSPLH
TRBV29-1 TRBD2 SVVSGGAIADTQY
TRBV3-1/TRBV3-2 - ASSHLDRLRDYGYT
TRBV5-1 - ASSLGQGTYNEQF
TRBV7-9 TRBD1 ASSSRLGQGRTEAF
TRBV6-5 TRBD1 ASSQPPDRGTEAF
TRBV7-8 TRBD1 ASSLGTGPWKLF
TRBV4-2 - ASSQGNRIETQY
TRBV30 - ATDRGTSTDTQY
TRBV3-1/TRBV3-2 TRBD2 ASSQNPTGGDTQY
TRBV6-1 TRBD1 ASSGGQSSYNSPLH
TRBV27 TRBD1 ASSSRLQGAVDYGYT
TRBV14 - ASSQVGNSVSGELF
TRBV29-1 - SAGSRDEQY
TRBV12-5 - ASAPTGYEQY
TRBV4-1 TRBD1 ASSQGRDSRSWEQY
TRBV7-9 TRBD1 ASSRQGADYGYT
TRBV4-3 TRBD2 ASSRGGTNTGELF
TRBV5-6 - ASSRGDHSNQPQH
TRBV7-2 - ASSLVRTQASAF
TRBV9 TRBD1 ASSVSRGQPNSGNTIY
TRBV15 - ATSIGGMNTEAF
TRBV19 - ASNPTGVGIEAF
TRBV18 - ASSPGPGNTIY
TRBV19 - ASRTLLGGTNYGYT
TRBV5-1 TRBD1 ASSIGQGSGNTIY
TRBV2 TRBD2 ASSDRSGTTEQF
TRBV19 - ASTPTGSYEQY
TRBV19 TRBD1 ASSIGGQSNEKLF
TRBV12-2 - ASRPSVQV
TRBV9 TRBD1 ASSVGQGPGGYT
TRBV28 - ASSLAGAHYNEQF
TRBV18 - ASSPRTNVLT
TRBV5-1 TRBD2 ASSLASGEDTQY
TRBV6-4 TRBD2 ASSFSGGTDTQY